This paragraph covers one T cell receptor beta chain sequence. Trimming removed 3 bases from V and 5 bases from J, with 10 bases in between. This CDR3 region has 13 residues. Germline V gives CDR1 LNHDA, CDR2 SQIVND (reference sequence). These data come from a study of CD8 T cells in Susac syndrome. It was with random hexamers that roughly 0.5 to 1 ug RNA was reverse transcribed. The authors amplified TCR beta CDR3 across 54 Vbeta and 13 Jbeta using immunoSEQ multiplex PCR. Each CDR3 protein is one row after TCRdb ran MiXCR on the immunoSEQ multiplex PCR reads. The profile shows just over 300,000 distinct CDR3 sequences, around 90% of them singletons.

This TCR was sampled from a human donor with multiple sclerosis. The chain combines TRBV19 with TRBJ1-2; possible D gene TRBD1, 5 bases. Sequencing was done on a sample of CD4+ T cells from PBMCs. CDR3 DNA: TGTGCCAGTAGTATTCAGGGAGGGTATGGCTACACCTTC. Amino acid sequence: CASSIQGGYGYTF.